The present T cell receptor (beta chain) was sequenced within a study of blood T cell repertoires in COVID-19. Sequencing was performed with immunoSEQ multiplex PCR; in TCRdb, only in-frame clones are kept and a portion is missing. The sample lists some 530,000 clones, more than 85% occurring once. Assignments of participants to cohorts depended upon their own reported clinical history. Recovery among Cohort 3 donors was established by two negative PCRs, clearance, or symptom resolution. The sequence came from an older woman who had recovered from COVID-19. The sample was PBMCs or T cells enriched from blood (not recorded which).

This chain's CDR3 is CASRGDKNQPQHF. DNA for the CDR3: TGTGCCAGCAGGGGGGACAAAAATCAGCCCCAGCATTTT. The V and J genes are TRBV2 and TRBJ1-5; maybe TRBD1 (6 bases). V lost 6 bases and J lost 4, with 10 bases in between. The germline V gene encodes CDR1 SNHLY and CDR2 FYNNEI. This CDR3 region has 13 residues.